The clone carrying this T cell receptor beta chain was seen a single time. Its cognate antigen is unknown. This entry comes from a study of cytotoxic CD8 clonotypes in ibrutinib-treated CLL. The overall study: An average of 255,043 productive templates and approximately 90,000 productive rearrangements was obtained per sample.

Study findings and constraints: Baseline clonality, higher than in age-matched healthy donors, tracked circulating CD8+ T-cell counts. Elevated clonality accompanied ibrutinib response, with a return toward baseline values at progression.

The germline V and J ends were trimmed by 4 bases and 0 bases, with 14 bases remaining between them. Germline values: CDR1 MGHRA, CDR2 YSYEKL. The CDR3 is made up of 16 amino acids. Some clones are missing from TCRdb's copy, which holds only in-frame ones; the method was immunoSEQ multiplex PCR. This repertoire shows some 130,000 clones, around four fifths found once; its top ten account for 3.3%. The source is a human donor with chronic lymphocytic leukemia. The source material was PBMCs, sampled after 24 months of ibrutinib treatment. The V and J genes are TRBV4-1 and TRBJ2-3, with a tentative D call TRBD1 (6 bases). The CDR3 spells CASSPWLGASTDTQYF. In DNA form, the CDR3 reads TGCGCCAGCAGCCCCTGGTTGGGGGCGAGCACAGATACGCAGTATTTT.